The clone carrying this TCR beta chain was seen only a few times. This entry is derived from a study of T cell repertoires in cytomegalovirus infection. At the level of the study: CMV infection plus the matching HLA type was flagged by public TCR beta signatures.

Germline V gene data show CDR1 as SGDLS and CDR2 as YYNGEE. Trimming left V 4 bases short and J 10 bases short, with 11 bases between. CDR3 size: 12 residues. TCRdb itself ran the reads through MiXCR, one entry per CDR3 protein. The sample consists of approximately 500,000 distinct CDR3 sequences, approximately 16% of them appearing once. Sequenced input: CD8+ T cells from PBMCs. The sequence derives from a human donor in good health (CMV status not recorded). Some clones in this sample may be carry-over from other donors' samples. This chain uses TRBV9 with TRBJ2-2; no reliable D call. The CDR3 coding sequence is TGTGCCAGCAGCACTGACGGCCCGGAGCTGTTTTTT. Its translation is CASSTDGPELFF.